The clone carrying this T cell receptor beta chain was counted between two and nine times. Regarding time point: persistent/refractory GD, antithyroid drugs over 5 years with positive TRAb. RNA isolated from PBMCs was used to make the TCR library. The data are from a study of regulatory T cells in long-lasting Graves disease. According to the study, TCR beta libraries were built with iRepertoire HTBI primers and CDR3-region Arm-PCR. In TCRdb, the multiplex PCR reads were re-called with MiXCR into one record per CDR3 protein. Among approximately 690,000 distinct CDR3 sequences, roughly 30% were seen once, and the ten largest hold about two fifths. Germline values: CDR1 GTSNPN, CDR2 SVGIG (reference sequence). Between the trimmed V and J ends, which lost 6 bases and 7 bases, there was a span of 10 bases. The CDR3 loop spans 10 amino acids.

V gene TRBV30 combines with J gene TRBJ2-7; no firm D call. This sequence was found in a female donor with Graves disease. The sample was peripheral blood mononuclear cells (PBMCs), taken when the disease was refractory, from a patient treated with antithyroid drugs. As DNA, the CDR3 is TGTGCCTGCCAAATCTGGGAGCAGTACTTC. Protein: CACQIWEQYF.